This TCR beta chain was recorded in a study of OX40 agonist ivuxolimab in advanced cancers. For the wider study: Ivuxolimab was an agonistic, fully human IgG2 monoclonal antibody directed against OX40 (CD134), a costimulatory receptor. Intravenous ivuxolimab was administered to patients every 2 weeks at six dose levels: 0.01, 0.1, 0.3, 1.5, 3 and 10 mg/kg. Of the roughly 51 dose-escalation patients, hepatocellular carcinoma was present in about 20, melanoma in approximately 15, renal cell carcinoma in 9 and head and neck cancer in 9. In the dose-escalation cohort, 65% to 90% of patients were male, and the mean age was around 60 years, with a range of about 23 to 90. Prior anti-PD-1, anti-PD-L1 or anti-CTLA-4 therapy was permitted, and approximately 40% of dose-escalation patients had received checkpoint inhibitors. Partial responses occurred in three dose-escalation patients, of whom one had hepatocellular carcinoma and two had cutaneous melanoma. The point of sequencing TCRbeta in the periphery was to test whether ivuxolimab changed TCR sequence diversity and drove clonal T-cell expansion. The paper reports the monotherapy dose-escalation portion (N of about 51 patients) of the phase I ivuxolimab trial.

General study outcomes and caveats: The antigen specificity of the clonally expanded peripheral T cells was not determined. Partial responders in the 0.1-3.0 mg/kg groups had among the lowest normalized peripheral clonal expansion, especially among CD8+ T cells. At doses of 0.1 to 3.0 mg/kg, clonal expansion of both CD4+ and CD8+ blood T cells was observed from baseline to week 6. Low levels of normalized T-cell clonal expansion were also seen in some nonresponding patients. After ivuxolimab, CD8+ T cells had more expanded clones than CD4+ T cells on average.

On this clone: Its antigen is still unknown. No much larger clone exists at a distance of one base, and base qualities are not known.

Patients with autoimmune disease history or receiving systemic immunosuppression were excluded from the trial. Peripheral blood for TCR sequencing was collected from all dose cohorts at baseline, on cycle 4 day 1, and on cycle 7 day 1. Samples came from an open-label, multicenter, first-in-human phase I dose-escalation trial of ivuxolimab. Adults with locally advanced or metastatic melanoma, renal cell carcinoma, hepatocellular carcinoma or head and neck squamous cell carcinoma were enrolled in the trial. Before TCR sequencing, CD4+ T cells and CD8+ T cells were sorted from peripheral blood as separate populations. Reading the germline V gene gives CDR1 SGHRS and CDR2 YFSETQ. V is cut by 1 base and J by 10 bases, and the space between the germline ends is 15 bases. The cysteine opens and the phenylalanine closes a CDR3 of 13 amino acids. CDR3 DNA only is kept here, 39 bases in frame from base 1. To sequence the TCRbeta CDR3 region, genomic DNA was isolated from the sorted cells. TCRbeta CDR3 regions were sequenced using the immunoSEQ Assay. In TCRdb, the immuneACCESS table is reduced to in-frame sequences with V and J assigned. These tables do not hold every clone; where another copy was compared, an unresolved V gene accounts for under half, and the others remain unexplained. For this sample the table gives about 16,000 clones, of which 84% were detected only once. The ten top clones hold about 72% of the sample.

Sequenced material: CD4+ or CD8+ T cells sorted from blood, taken in a trial of the OX40 agonist ivuxolimab. This clonotype was sampled from an adult with an advanced solid tumor such as melanoma, head and neck, liver or kidney cancer. The sequence links TRBV5-1 to TRBJ2-7; perhaps TRBD2 is the D gene, with 6 bases matching. The DNA sequence is as follows: TGCGCCAGCAGCTTGCCCCTCGGGGGTCATCAGTACTTC. It translates as CASSLPLGGHQYF.